These T cell receptor beta chains were read from a single sample in a study of CD8 T cells in ankylosing spondylitis. TCRdb re-called the 5' RACE reads with MiXCR, one entry per CDR3 protein. The repertoire holds hundreds of thousands of distinct CDR3 sequences, with less than 25% as singletons. The sample taken for sequencing was blood, either unsorted or a sorted T cell fraction (not recorded which). The receptors were gathered from a female donor with ankylosing spondylitis or in good health (not recorded which). Both conserved end residues are part of each CDR3. A D gene is named only where the DNA matches it firmly. Clone size is given for some rows only: seen once, a few or many times, or a class if the clone is expanded.

D gene: NA
V gene: TRBV20-1
clone size: NA
J gene: TRBJ2-1
CDR3 protein: CSAVPSYNEQFF
CDR3 DNA: TGCAGTGCGGTACCTTCATACAATGAGCAGTTCTTC

D gene: NA
V gene: TRBV6-1
clone size: few
J gene: TRBJ2-1
CDR3 protein: CASSAIRDGTYNEQFF
CDR3 DNA: TGTGCCAGCAGTGCGATTAGGGACGGGACCTACAATGAGCAGTTCTTC

D gene: NA
V gene: TRBV20-1
clone size: few
J gene: TRBJ1-3
CDR3 protein: CSAFLHGSSGNTIYF
CDR3 DNA: TGCAGTGCCTTCCTACACGGAAGCTCTGGAAACACCATATATTTT

D gene: TRBD1
V gene: TRBV6-1
clone size: few
J gene: TRBJ1-4
CDR3 protein: CASSLGQAINEKLFF
CDR3 DNA: TGTGCCAGCAGTCTTGGACAGGCGATTAATGAAAAACTGTTTTTT

D gene: NA
V gene: TRBV5-1
clone size: many
J gene: TRBJ1-1
CDR3 protein: CASSFKAQNTEAFF
CDR3 DNA: TGCGCCAGCAGCTTTAAGGCCCAGAACACTGAAGCTTTCTTT

D gene: NA
V gene: TRBV5-1
clone size: few
J gene: TRBJ2-1
CDR3 protein: CASSPSAPSGDEQFF
CDR3 DNA: TGCGCCAGCAGCCCCTCGGCCCCGTCGGGAGATGAGCAGTTCTTC

D gene: TRBD2
V gene: TRBV11-2
clone size: NA
J gene: TRBJ2-1
CDR3 protein: CASSKRGSGASSYNEQFF
CDR3 DNA: TGTGCCAGCAGCAAAAGGGGAAGCGGGGCCAGCTCCTACAATGAGCAGTTCTTC

D gene: NA
V gene: TRBV5-4
clone size: few
J gene: TRBJ2-3
CDR3 protein: CASSSLERVTDTQYF
CDR3 DNA: TGTGCCAGCAGCTCCCTCGAGCGGGTCACAGATACGCAGTATTTT

D gene: NA
V gene: TRBV6-5
clone size: few
J gene: TRBJ1-3
CDR3 protein: CASSYRGGSGNTIYF
CDR3 DNA: TGTGCCAGCAGTTACCGAGGGGGCTCTGGAAACACCATATATTTT

D gene: NA
V gene: TRBV29-1
clone size: many
J gene: TRBJ2-3
CDR3 protein: CSVEGVGPDTQYF
CDR3 DNA: TGCAGCGTTGAAGGGGTAGGGCCAGATACGCAGTATTTT

D gene: TRBD2
V gene: TRBV4-1
clone size: NA
J gene: TRBJ2-5
CDR3 protein: CASSRAGGRAVETQYF
CDR3 DNA: TGCGCCAGCAGCCGCGCCGGCGGGAGGGCCGTTGAGACCCAGTACTTC

D gene: TRBD1
V gene: TRBV29-1
clone size: many
J gene: TRBJ1-2
CDR3 protein: CSVSQGGNYGYTF
CDR3 DNA: TGCAGCGTTAGCCAGGGGGGAAACTATGGCTACACCTTC

D gene: NA
V gene: TRBV7-9
clone size: few
J gene: TRBJ1-2
CDR3 protein: CASSHDSHLGGGYTF
CDR3 DNA: TGTGCCAGCAGCCATGACAGCCACCTCGGGGGTGGCTACACCTTC

D gene: NA
V gene: TRBV7-9
clone size: few
J gene: TRBJ2-7
CDR3 protein: CASSLVGRGSYEQYF
CDR3 DNA: TGTGCCAGCAGCTTAGTGGGGAGAGGATCCTACGAGCAGTACTTC

D gene: NA
V gene: TRBV7-6
clone size: NA
J gene: TRBJ1-1
CDR3 protein: CASSFTDYTEAFF
CDR3 DNA: TGTGCCAGCAGTTTTACAGATTACACTGAAGCTTTCTTT

D gene: TRBD2
V gene: TRBV29-1
clone size: few
J gene: TRBJ2-1
CDR3 protein: CSVGNGRGGEQFF
CDR3 DNA: TGCAGCGTTGGAAACGGGAGGGGGGGGGAGCAGTTCTTC

D gene: TRBD2
V gene: TRBV7-2
clone size: NA
J gene: TRBJ2-5
CDR3 protein: CASSLDAGGGQETQYF
CDR3 DNA: TGTGCCAGCAGCTTAGACGCGGGAGGGGGGCAAGAGACCCAGTACTTC

D gene: NA
V gene: TRBV6-2/TRBV6-3
clone size: few
J gene: TRBJ1-1
CDR3 protein: CASSYSGSRNTEAFF
CDR3 DNA: TGTGCCAGCAGTTACTCGGGCAGCAGGAACACTGAAGCTTTCTTT

D gene: TRBD2
V gene: TRBV15
clone size: NA
J gene: TRBJ2-3
CDR3 protein: CATSRDGTSGSTDTQYF
CDR3 DNA: TGTGCCACCAGCAGAGATGGGACTAGCGGGAGTACAGATACGCAGTATTTT

D gene: NA
V gene: TRBV28
clone size: NA
J gene: TRBJ1-2
CDR3 protein: CATGRGNYGYTF
CDR3 DNA: TGTGCCACTGGGAGGGGTAACTATGGCTACACCTTC

D gene: TRBD2
V gene: TRBV20-1
clone size: NA
J gene: TRBJ2-7
CDR3 protein: CSATSGRNYEQYF
CDR3 DNA: TGCAGTGCAACCAGCGGGAGAAACTACGAGCAGTACTTC

D gene: TRBD2
V gene: TRBV12-3/TRBV12-4
clone size: few
J gene: TRBJ2-7
CDR3 protein: CASKTSGLYEQYF
CDR3 DNA: TGTGCCAGTAAGACTAGCGGACTCTACGAGCAGTACTTC

D gene: TRBD2
V gene: TRBV15
clone size: few
J gene: TRBJ2-7
CDR3 protein: CATSRDSGLAGYEQYF
CDR3 DNA: TGTGCCACCAGCAGAGATTCGGGACTAGCGGGTTACGAGCAGTACTTC

D gene: NA
V gene: TRBV28
clone size: NA
J gene: TRBJ2-7
CDR3 protein: CATRSSWTDEQYF
CDR3 DNA: TGTGCCACCCGGTCGTCATGGACTGACGAGCAGTACTTC

D gene: NA
V gene: TRBV16
clone size: few
J gene: TRBJ1-2
CDR3 protein: CASSPPRQVAYGYTF
CDR3 DNA: TGTGCCAGCAGCCCGCCCCGGCAGGTTGCCTATGGCTACACCTTC

D gene: NA
V gene: TRBV15
clone size: NA
J gene: TRBJ2-5
CDR3 protein: CASPGVQETQYF
CDR3 DNA: TGTGCCTCCCCCGGGGTGCAAGAGACCCAGTACTTC

D gene: NA
V gene: TRBV20-1
clone size: NA
J gene: TRBJ2-7
CDR3 protein: CSAGGPWDEQYF
CDR3 DNA: TGCAGTGCTGGAGGGCCCTGGGACGAGCAGTACTTC

D gene: NA
V gene: TRBV20-1
clone size: few
J gene: TRBJ2-3
CDR3 protein: CSAREGGLRLTDTQYF
CDR3 DNA: TGCAGTGCTAGAGAGGGGGGCCTCAGACTCACAGATACGCAGTATTTT

D gene: TRBD1
V gene: TRBV20-1
clone size: NA
J gene: TRBJ1-2
CDR3 protein: CSARGGEGGLFYGYTF
CDR3 DNA: TGCAGTGCTAGAGGGGGGGAAGGGGGCCTCTTCTATGGCTACACCTTC

D gene: NA
V gene: TRBV7-6
clone size: NA
J gene: TRBJ1-4
CDR3 protein: CASSLDVGTGQEKLFF
CDR3 DNA: TGTGCCAGCAGCTTAGATGTCGGGACGGGTCAGGAAAAACTGTTTTTT

D gene: NA
V gene: TRBV6-1
clone size: few
J gene: TRBJ2-7
CDR3 protein: CASSRDRTQYF
CDR3 DNA: TGTGCCAGCAGCCGCGACAGGACTCAGTACTTC

D gene: TRBD1
V gene: TRBV20-1
clone size: NA
J gene: TRBJ2-6
CDR3 protein: CSARTGERANVLTF
CDR3 DNA: TGCAGTGCAAGGACAGGGGAAAGGGCCAACGTCCTGACTTTC

D gene: TRBD1
V gene: TRBV19
clone size: NA
J gene: TRBJ2-2
CDR3 protein: CASSFRTGGLRTTGELFF
CDR3 DNA: TGTGCCAGTAGTTTCAGGACAGGGGGCTTGAGGACGACCGGGGAGCTGTTTTTT

D gene: TRBD1
V gene: TRBV14
clone size: NA
J gene: TRBJ2-7
CDR3 protein: CASSPHSTGAEQYF
CDR3 DNA: TGTGCCAGCAGTCCCCACTCTACAGGGGCCGAGCAGTACTTC

D gene: TRBD2
V gene: TRBV20-1
clone size: few
J gene: TRBJ2-7
CDR3 protein: CSASPLAGDYEQYF
CDR3 DNA: TGCAGTGCTAGCCCACTAGCGGGGGACTACGAGCAGTACTTC

D gene: TRBD2
V gene: TRBV12-3/TRBV12-4
clone size: few
J gene: TRBJ2-5
CDR3 protein: CASSLSSGIQETQYF
CDR3 DNA: TGTGCCAGCAGTTTGTCTAGCGGGATTCAAGAGACCCAGTACTTC

D gene: NA
V gene: TRBV20-1
clone size: NA
J gene: TRBJ2-1
CDR3 protein: CSWGRGNEQFF
CDR3 DNA: TGCAGTTGGGGCCGCGGGAATGAGCAGTTCTTC

D gene: NA
V gene: TRBV2
clone size: NA
J gene: TRBJ2-7
CDR3 protein: CASSWASWEQYF
CDR3 DNA: TGTGCCAGCAGCTGGGCCTCGTGGGAGCAGTACTTC

D gene: TRBD2
V gene: TRBV11-2
clone size: few
J gene: TRBJ2-1
CDR3 protein: CASSQRTSPPYPYNEQFF
CDR3 DNA: TGTGCCAGCAGCCAGAGGACTAGCCCTCCCTATCCCTACAATGAGCAGTTCTTC

D gene: TRBD2
V gene: TRBV6-1
clone size: few
J gene: TRBJ2-7
CDR3 protein: CASSRSGSASEQYF
CDR3 DNA: TGTGCCAGCAGCCGTAGCGGGAGTGCATCCGAGCAGTACTTC

D gene: NA
V gene: TRBV6-2/TRBV6-3
clone size: many
J gene: TRBJ2-3
CDR3 protein: CASSGRATPKKQYF
CDR3 DNA: TGTGCCAGCAGTGGGCGAGCGACCCCGAAGAAGCAGTATTTT

D gene: TRBD2
V gene: TRBV6-5
clone size: few
J gene: TRBJ2-1
CDR3 protein: CASSYLYSGTFDEQFF
CDR3 DNA: TGTGCCAGCAGTTACTTGTATAGCGGGACGTTCGATGAGCAGTTCTTC

D gene: TRBD2
V gene: TRBV4-3
clone size: many
J gene: TRBJ2-1
CDR3 protein: CASSRLAASYNEQFF
CDR3 DNA: TGCGCCAGCAGCCGACTAGCGGCCTCCTACAATGAGCAGTTCTTC

D gene: NA
V gene: TRBV7-9
clone size: few
J gene: TRBJ2-7
CDR3 protein: CASSHLDRSRGEQYF
CDR3 DNA: TGTGCCAGCAGTCACCTCGACAGGTCCCGAGGCGAGCAGTACTTC

D gene: TRBD1
V gene: TRBV30
clone size: NA
J gene: TRBJ2-3
CDR3 protein: CAWRDRGRQDTQYF
CDR3 DNA: TGTGCCTGGCGGGACAGGGGGCGTCAAGATACGCAGTATTTT

D gene: NA
V gene: TRBV5-1
clone size: many
J gene: TRBJ1-5
CDR3 protein: CASSLGGEGQPQHF
CDR3 DNA: TGCGCCAGCAGCTTGGGAGGGGAAGGTCAGCCCCAGCATTTT

D gene: NA
V gene: TRBV7-2
clone size: many
J gene: TRBJ1-2
CDR3 protein: CASSPQYGNYGYTF
CDR3 DNA: TGTGCCAGCAGCCCCCAGTACGGCAACTATGGCTACACCTTC

D gene: NA
V gene: TRBV7-2
clone size: few
J gene: TRBJ1-1
CDR3 protein: CASSLVVLGNTEAFF
CDR3 DNA: TGTGCCAGCAGCTTAGTGGTACTAGGGAACACTGAAGCTTTCTTT

D gene: NA
V gene: TRBV28
clone size: NA
J gene: TRBJ1-2
CDR3 protein: CASRRGANYGYTF
CDR3 DNA: TGTGCCAGCAGGCGAGGGGCTAACTATGGCTACACCTTC

D gene: NA
V gene: TRBV6-6
clone size: NA
J gene: TRBJ1-2
CDR3 protein: CASSYGKEGYTF
CDR3 DNA: TGTGCCAGCAGTTACGGGAAGGAAGGCTACACCTTC

D gene: NA
V gene: TRBV24-1
clone size: few
J gene: TRBJ2-2
CDR3 protein: CATSDWGSNTGELFF
CDR3 DNA: TGTGCCACCAGTGATTGGGGCTCCAACACCGGGGAGCTGTTTTTT

D gene: TRBD2
V gene: TRBV7-9
clone size: few
J gene: TRBJ2-1
CDR3 protein: CASSPGTSGRAYNEQFF
CDR3 DNA: TGTGCCAGCAGCCCCGGGACTAGCGGGAGGGCCTACAATGAGCAGTTCTTC

D gene: NA
V gene: TRBV5-6
clone size: NA
J gene: TRBJ2-7
CDR3 protein: CASSPSERFYEQYF
CDR3 DNA: TGTGCCAGCAGCCCGTCGGAGCGGTTCTACGAGCAGTACTTC

D gene: NA
V gene: TRBV9
clone size: NA
J gene: TRBJ2-3
CDR3 protein: CASSVEAFSGTDTQYF
CDR3 DNA: TGTGCCAGCAGCGTAGAAGCGTTTTCCGGCACAGATACGCAGTATTTT

D gene: NA
V gene: TRBV15
clone size: many
J gene: TRBJ2-1
CDR3 protein: CATSRGYSGTSYNEQFF
CDR3 DNA: TGTGCCACCAGCAGAGGATATAGCGGAACCTCCTACAATGAGCAGTTCTTC

D gene: NA
V gene: TRBV7-2
clone size: NA
J gene: TRBJ1-6
CDR3 protein: CASSPVGGISPLHF
CDR3 DNA: TGTGCCAGCAGCCCAGTAGGGGGGATATCACCCCTCCACTTT

D gene: NA
V gene: TRBV7-8
clone size: NA
J gene: TRBJ2-1
CDR3 protein: CASSLVSGGHNEQFF
CDR3 DNA: TGTGCCAGCAGCTTAGTGTCAGGGGGGCACAATGAGCAGTTCTTC

D gene: NA
V gene: TRBV7-2
clone size: NA
J gene: TRBJ1-2
CDR3 protein: CASSLGGGDYGYTF
CDR3 DNA: TGTGCCAGCAGCTTAGGGGGGGGAGACTATGGCTACACCTTC

D gene: NA
V gene: TRBV29-1
clone size: few
J gene: TRBJ1-5
CDR3 protein: CSVGRGYNQPQHF
CDR3 DNA: TGCAGCGTTGGCCGAGGATACAATCAGCCCCAGCATTTT

D gene: TRBD2
V gene: TRBV5-1
clone size: NA
J gene: TRBJ2-1
CDR3 protein: CASSPTSGFGYNEQFF
CDR3 DNA: TGCGCCAGCAGCCCGACTAGCGGGTTTGGGTACAATGAGCAGTTCTTC